This passage covers 21 T cell receptor beta chains from one sample sequenced in a study of blood T cell repertoires in COVID-19. Libraries were prepared by immunoSEQ multiplex PCR; TCRdb keeps only in-frame clonotypes and omits some of them. This repertoire shows roughly 140,000 clones, around 80% found once; its top ten account for almost 6.5%. The specimen sequenced was peripheral blood. The receptors stem from a human donor in a cohort sampled during active COVID-19.

The chain joins TRBV28 to TRBJ2-1; tentative D call: TRBD1 (6 bases). The CDR3 consists of 12 residues. Trimming took off 7 bases at V and 13 bases at J, with 17 bases between the two ends. Germline assignment: CDR1 MDHEN and CDR2 SYDVKM. CDR3 region: CASTALQGRQFF. CDR3 nucleotide sequence: TGTGCCAGCACCGCCCTGCAGGGGCGCCAGTTCTTC.

The chain joins TRBV15 to TRBJ2-2, with 7 positions matching TRBD1. Germline loops: CDR1 LNHNV, CDR2 YYDKDF (reference sequence). With V trimmed by 3 bases and J by 3 bases, 1 base remained unmatched. The CDR3 extends over 14 amino acids. CDR3 DNA sequence: TGTGCCACCAGCAGGGGGACAGACACCGGGGAGCTGTTTTTT. This gives the protein CATSRGTDTGELFF.

CDR3 coding DNA: TGTGCCAGCAGCTTAGTGGCAGGGGGATACTATAATTCACCCCTCCACTTT. This gives the protein CASSLVAGGYYNSPLHF. This chain links TRBV7-8 with TRBJ1-6; 7 bases fit TRBD1. The J segment lost 3 bases and the V segment lost 1 base, leaving 6 bases of the junction unmatched. CDR3 length equals 17 residues. Germline CDR1 and CDR2: SGHVS and FQNEAQ.

This clone was observed a handful of times. This chain uses TRBV5-1 with TRBJ1-2, with 8 nucleotides matching TRBD1. V trimming: 1 base; J trimming: 4 bases; junction bases outside the gene matches: 6. Per germline, CDR1 SGHRS and CDR2 YFSETQ. The CDR3 runs 15 residues. CDR3 residues: CASSLSGQEGYGYTF. The DNA for the CDR3 is TGCGCCAGCAGCTTGTCGGGACAGGAGGGCTATGGCTACACCTTC.

The rearrangement links TRBV5-6 to TRBJ1-5, with unresolved D. The CDR3 runs 13 residues. Germline CDR1 and CDR2: SGHDT and YYEEEE. V was trimmed by 0 bases and J by 6 bases, leaving 7 bases between them. This chain's CDR3 is CASSLGGGQPQHF. The CDR3 DNA is TGTGCCAGCAGCTTGGGGGGAGGTCAGCCCCAGCATTTT. Variable domain in full (rest from reference TRBV5-6 and TRBJ1-5): DAGVTQSPTHLIKTRGQQVTLRCSPKSGHDTVSWYQQALGQGPQFIFQYYEEEERQRGNFPDRFSGHQFPNYSSELNVNALLLGDSALYLCASSLGGGQPQHFGDGTRLSIL.

CDR3 coding DNA: TGTGCCAGTAGCTTTACAGCGGCCTCTGGGGCCAACGTCCTGACTTTC. Translating gives CASSFTAASGANVLTF. The chain is built from TRBV19 and TRBJ2-6; D is possibly TRBD2 (5 bases). The germline V gene has CDR1 LNHDA and CDR2 SQIVND (reference sequence). The V and J ends lost 6 bases and 0 bases respectively, with 12 bases between them. There are 16 residues in the CDR3.

This clone was seen many times. The chain recombines TRBV12-5 with TRBJ2-3; D is unresolved. V shed 6 bases and J shed 8 bases, with 24 bases lying between them. Germline lookup yields CDR1 LGHNT and CDR2 FRNRAP. This CDR3 has 16 amino acids. CDR3: CASGNLLGRAFSTQYF. The CDR3, as DNA: TGTGCTAGTGGCAACCTATTGGGCCGAGCTTTCTCTACGCAGTATTTT.

The chain couples TRBV12-3 or TRBV12-4 to TRBJ1-5; 7 positions agree with TRBD1. Trimming removed 6 bases from V and 6 bases from J; junction bases left unmatched: 5. The CDR3 is made up of 13 amino acids. CDR3 residues: CASRSTGVQPQHF. Written as DNA, the CDR3 is TGTGCCAGCAGAAGTACAGGGGTTCAGCCCCAGCATTTT.

This clone was seen once. The chain is built from TRBV6-5 and TRBJ2-3; no clear D gene. Trimming shortened V by 7 bases and J by 2 bases, and 7 bases separated the two germline ends. The CDR3 length is 12 residues. CDR1 MNHEY and CDR2 SVGAGI come from the germline V gene. DNA for the CDR3: TGTGCCAGCACAGGCCTCACAGATACGCAGTATTTT. This gives the protein CASTGLTDTQYF.

This chain uses TRBV18 with TRBJ2-1; no clear D. Deletions cut 4 bases from V and 3 bases from J, with 16 bases between. The CDR3 has 16 residues. Per the germline V gene, CDR1 is KGHSH and CDR2 is LQKENI. The CDR3: CASSLTSKPSYNEQFF. The CDR3 region has the DNA TGTGCCAGCTCACTGACTTCGAAGCCCAGCTACAATGAGCAGTTCTTC. Drawing the rest from reference TRBV18 and TRBJ2-1, the complete variable domain is NAGVMQNPRHLVRRRGQEARLRCSPMKGHSHVYWYRQLPEEGLKFMVYLQKENIIDESGMPKERFSAEFPKEGPSILRIQQVVRGDSAAYFCASSLTSKPSYNEQFFGPGTRLTVL.

The chain is built from TRBV7-6 and TRBJ2-2, with 13 bases fitting TRBD2. The CDR3 length is 18 residues. Germline V gene sequence: CDR1 SGHVS, CDR2 FNYEAQ. V lost 4 bases, J lost 3 bases, and 8 bases stayed unmatched. The CDR3 sequence: CASSSQLAGGPDTGELFF. The CDR3 nucleotides read TGTGCCAGCAGCTCGCAACTAGCGGGGGGGCCCGACACCGGGGAGCTGTTTTTT.

This rearrangement joins TRBV4-1 to TRBJ1-3, with D perhaps TRBD1 (5 bases). From germline, CDR1 is MGHRA and CDR2 YSYEKL. The CDR3 has 17 residues. V was cut by 1 base and J by 0 bases, with 13 bases left in between. The CDR3 DNA is TGCGCCAGCAGCCAAGGTCGGACGGGGGACTCTGGAAACACCATATATTTT. It specifies CASSQGRTGDSGNTIYF.

This clone was seen more than once but under ten times. The chain joins TRBV7-3 to TRBJ2-7, with TRBD1 matching 10 bases. Germline V CDR1 and CDR2: SGHTA, FQGTGA. The V segment lost 5 bases and the J segment 0 bases; nucleotides outside the gene matches: 4. This CDR3 has 15 amino acids. The DNA of the CDR3 is TGTGCCAGCAGCAAGACAGGGGGCAACTCCTACGAGCAGTACTTC. It is translated as CASSKTGGNSYEQYF. Supplemented by reference TRBV7-3 and TRBJ2-7, the full variable domain reads GAGVSQTPSNKVTEKGKYVELRCDPISGHTALYWYRQSLGQGPEFLIYFQGTGAADDSGLPNDRFFAVRPEGSVSTLKIQRTERGDSAVYLCASSKTGGNSYEQYFGPGTRLTVT.

The chain couples TRBV6-5 to TRBJ2-1; 7 nucleotides match TRBD2. The CDR3 has 15 amino acids. The V segment lost 7 bases and the J segment 6 bases; nucleotides outside the gene matches: 12. Germline V gives CDR1 MNHEY, CDR2 SVGAGI. As DNA, the CDR3 is TGTGCCAGCACTTCAGCGGGGTGGTTGGGCAATGAGCAGTTCTTC. Protein product: CASTSAGWLGNEQFF.

This chain connects TRBV4-1 to TRBJ1-2; 10 bases agree with TRBD1. The germline gives CDR1 MGHRA, CDR2 YSYEKL. Unmatched junction bases numbered 3, after V lost 1 base and J lost 4 bases. The CDR3 loop spans 15 amino acids. This CDR3 is CASSQAGTGVYGYTF. The CDR3, as DNA: TGCGCCAGCAGCCAAGCCGGGACAGGGGTCTATGGCTACACCTTC.

The chain is built from TRBV9 and TRBJ2-1, with D tentatively TRBD2 (6 bases). V was trimmed by 3 bases and J by 6 bases, leaving 16 bases between them. CDR3 length: 15 amino acids. Germline V gene data show CDR1 as SGDLS and CDR2 as YYNGEE. CDR3: CASSAQTGGVNEQFF. The CDR3 nucleotides read TGTGCCAGCAGCGCCCAGACTGGAGGGGTCAATGAGCAGTTCTTC.

The chain couples TRBV6-6 to TRBJ1-2, with a possible D match to TRBD1 (5 bases). The CDR3 has 14 amino acids. With 0 bases removed from V and 8 bases from J, the gap between germline ends came to 13 bases. CDR1 MNHNY and CDR2 SVGAGI come from the germline V gene (reference sequence). The DNA for the CDR3 is TGTGCCAGCAGTTACTCGGGGCAGGGAAGGGGCTACACCTTC. It yields the protein CASSYSGQGRGYTF.

CDR3 DNA sequence: TGTGCCAGCAGTGACTCCGGCGGGGACTACAATGAGCAGTTCTTC. It yields the protein CASSDSGGDYNEQFF. The chain links TRBV6-4 to TRBJ2-1; a possible D gene is TRBD2 (6 bases). Germline V lookup: CDR1 MRHNA, CDR2 SNTAGT. Deletions cut 0 bases from V and 3 bases from J, with 9 bases between. The CDR3 totals 15 residues.

The V call is TRBV3-1 (or the pseudogene TRBV3-2), the J call TRBJ1-1; the D gene is possibly TRBD1 (6 bases). Looked up from germline, CDR1 is LGHDT and CDR2 is YNNKEL (reference sequence). V dropped 3 bases and J dropped 1 base, with 18 bases sitting between them. This CDR3 contains 17 residues. The DNA of the CDR3 is TGTGCCAGCAGCCAGAATCTTCCTCCGACAGGGAACACTGAAGCTTTCTTT. Its translation is CASSQNLPPTGNTEAFF.

The rearrangement links TRBV2 to TRBJ1-2; no clear D gene. The CDR3 is made up of 13 amino acids. Trimming stripped 0 bases from V and 6 bases from J, with 8 bases between. Germline CDR1 is SNHLY and CDR2 is FYNNEI. The DNA of the CDR3 is TGTGCCAGCAGTGAAGCCCGCGGTAATGGCTACACCTTC. It is translated as CASSEARGNGYTF.

A few counts support this clone. The chain recombines TRBV5-1 with TRBJ2-1; tentatively, D is TRBD1 (6 bases). V was pared by 4 bases and J by 5 bases, with 13 bases between. This CDR3 is built from 14 residues. Per germline, CDR1 SGHRS and CDR2 YFSETQ. This CDR3 reads CASSNMGQNNEQFF. The DNA for the CDR3 is TGCGCCAGCAGCAACATGGGACAAAACAATGAGCAGTTCTTC.